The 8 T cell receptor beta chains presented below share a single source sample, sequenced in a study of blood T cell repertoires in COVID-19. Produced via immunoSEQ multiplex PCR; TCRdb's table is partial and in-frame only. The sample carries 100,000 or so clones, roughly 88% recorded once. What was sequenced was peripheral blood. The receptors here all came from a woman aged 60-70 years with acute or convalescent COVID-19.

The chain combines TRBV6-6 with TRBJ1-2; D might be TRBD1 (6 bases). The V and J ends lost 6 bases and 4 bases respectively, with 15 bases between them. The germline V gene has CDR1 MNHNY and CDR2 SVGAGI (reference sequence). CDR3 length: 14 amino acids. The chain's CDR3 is CASRTRTDPYGYTF. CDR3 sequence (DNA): TGTGCCAGCAGAACGCGGACAGATCCCTATGGCTACACCTTC.

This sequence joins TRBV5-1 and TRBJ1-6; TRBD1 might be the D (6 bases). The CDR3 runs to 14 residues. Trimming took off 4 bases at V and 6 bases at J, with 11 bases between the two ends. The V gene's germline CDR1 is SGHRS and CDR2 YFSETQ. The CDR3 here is CASSPGEGNSPLHF. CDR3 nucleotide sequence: TGCGCCAGCAGCCCAGGGGAGGGTAATTCACCCCTCCACTTT.

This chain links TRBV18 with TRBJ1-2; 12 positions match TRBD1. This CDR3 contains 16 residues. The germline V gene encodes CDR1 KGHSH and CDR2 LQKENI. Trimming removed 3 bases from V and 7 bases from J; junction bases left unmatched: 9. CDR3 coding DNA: TGTGCCAGCTCACCGCGACCGGGACAGGGGGCCTTTGGCTACACCTTC. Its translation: CASSPRPGQGAFGYTF.

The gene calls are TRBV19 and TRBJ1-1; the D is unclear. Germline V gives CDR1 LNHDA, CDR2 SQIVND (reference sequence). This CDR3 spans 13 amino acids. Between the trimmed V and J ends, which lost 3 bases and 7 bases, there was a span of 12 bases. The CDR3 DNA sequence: TGTGCCAGTAGTATCGGGTACGGCAATGAAGCTTTCTTT. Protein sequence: CASSIGYGNEAFF.

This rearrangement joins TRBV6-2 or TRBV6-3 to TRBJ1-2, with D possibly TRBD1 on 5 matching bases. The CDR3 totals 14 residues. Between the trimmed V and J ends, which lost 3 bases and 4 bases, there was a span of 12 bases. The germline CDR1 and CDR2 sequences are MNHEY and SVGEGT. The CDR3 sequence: CASSYDWGSYGYTF. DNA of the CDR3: TGTGCCAGCAGTTATGATTGGGGCTCCTATGGCTACACCTTC.

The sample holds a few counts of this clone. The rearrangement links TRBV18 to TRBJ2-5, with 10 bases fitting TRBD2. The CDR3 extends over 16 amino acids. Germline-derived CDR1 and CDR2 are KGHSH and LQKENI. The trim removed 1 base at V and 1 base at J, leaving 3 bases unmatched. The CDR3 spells CASSPRSGRAQETQYF. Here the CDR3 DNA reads TGTGCCAGCTCACCACGGAGCGGGAGGGCCCAAGAGACCCAGTACTTC.

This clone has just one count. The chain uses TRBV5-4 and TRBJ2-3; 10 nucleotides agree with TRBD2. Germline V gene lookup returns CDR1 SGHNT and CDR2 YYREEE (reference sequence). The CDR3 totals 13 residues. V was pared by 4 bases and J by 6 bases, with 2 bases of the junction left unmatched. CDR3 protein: CASSLAGEDTQYF. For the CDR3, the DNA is TGTGCCAGCAGCCTAGCGGGAGAGGATACGCAGTATTTT.

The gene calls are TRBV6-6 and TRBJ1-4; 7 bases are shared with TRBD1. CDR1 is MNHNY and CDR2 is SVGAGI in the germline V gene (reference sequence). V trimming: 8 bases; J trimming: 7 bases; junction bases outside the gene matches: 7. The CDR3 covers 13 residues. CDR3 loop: CASAWAGGEKLFF. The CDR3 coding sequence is TGTGCCAGCGCCTGGGCAGGGGGTGAAAAACTGTTTTTT.